The subject of this entry is one T cell receptor (beta chain). The entry originates in a study of Graves' ophthalmopathy and Graves' hyperthyroidism. This CDR3 region has 13 residues. Germline loops: CDR1 DFQATT, CDR2 SNEGSKA (reference sequence). V shed 1 base and J 6 bases; nucleotides not matched to a gene: 1. RNA transcripts yielded amplified TCR beta CDR3 regions. The first-round RT-PCR employed HTBI primers together with the Qiagen OneStep RT-PCR kit. A multiplex PCR was then performed as the second round. One entry per CDR3 protein results from TCRdb running MiXCR on the multiplex PCR reads. Altogether 680,000 or so distinct CDR3 sequences are present, about a fifth being singletons, with the ten largest covering approximately 6.5%.

Sample: peripheral blood. The V gene is TRBV20-1, the J gene TRBJ1-5, with 9 bases lining up with TRBD1. This TCR came from a woman aged 18-35 years with stable Graves' hyperthyroidism. Some clones in this sample may be carry-over from other donors' samples. CDR3 sequence: CSARVDRGQPQHF. The DNA for the CDR3 is TGCAGTGCTAGAGTGGACAGGGGTCAGCCCCAGCATTTT.